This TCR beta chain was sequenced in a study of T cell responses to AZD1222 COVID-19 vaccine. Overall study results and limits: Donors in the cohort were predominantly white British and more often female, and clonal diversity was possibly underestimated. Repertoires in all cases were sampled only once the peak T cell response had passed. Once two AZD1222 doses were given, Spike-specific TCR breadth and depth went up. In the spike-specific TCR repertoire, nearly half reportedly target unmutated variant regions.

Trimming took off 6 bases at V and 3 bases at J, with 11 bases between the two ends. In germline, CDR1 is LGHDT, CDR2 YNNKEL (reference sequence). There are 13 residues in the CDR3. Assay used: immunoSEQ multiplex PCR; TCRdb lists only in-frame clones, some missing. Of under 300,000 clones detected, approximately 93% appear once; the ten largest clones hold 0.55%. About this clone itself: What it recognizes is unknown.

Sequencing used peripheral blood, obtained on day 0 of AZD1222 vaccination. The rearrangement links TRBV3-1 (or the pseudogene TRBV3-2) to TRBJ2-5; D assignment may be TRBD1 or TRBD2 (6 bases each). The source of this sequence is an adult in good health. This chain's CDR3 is CASSRGLKETQYF. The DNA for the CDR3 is TGTGCCAGCAGTCGGGGGCTGAAAGAGACCCAGTACTTC.